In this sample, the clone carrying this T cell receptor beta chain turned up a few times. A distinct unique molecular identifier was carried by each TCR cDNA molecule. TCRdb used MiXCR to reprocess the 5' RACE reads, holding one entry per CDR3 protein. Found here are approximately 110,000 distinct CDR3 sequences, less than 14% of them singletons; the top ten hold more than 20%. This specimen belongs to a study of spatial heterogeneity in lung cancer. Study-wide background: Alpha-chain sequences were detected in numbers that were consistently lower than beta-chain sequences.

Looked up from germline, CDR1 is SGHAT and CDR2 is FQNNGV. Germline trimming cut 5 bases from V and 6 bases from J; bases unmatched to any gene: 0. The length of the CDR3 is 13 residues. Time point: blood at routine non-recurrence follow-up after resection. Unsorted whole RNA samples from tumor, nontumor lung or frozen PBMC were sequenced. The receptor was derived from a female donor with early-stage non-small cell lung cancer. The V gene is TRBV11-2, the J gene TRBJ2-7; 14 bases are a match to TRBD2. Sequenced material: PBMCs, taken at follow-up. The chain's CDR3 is CASSGTSGSEQYF. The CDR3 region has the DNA TGTGCCAGCAGCGGGACTAGCGGGAGCGAGCAGTACTTC.